The rows below give T cell receptor beta chains drawn from one sample of a study of Ad26.COV2.S vaccination and SARS-CoV-2 variants. Sequenced by immunoSEQ multiplex PCR; TCRdb stores in-frame clones only, minus some. This table has roughly 700,000 clones, roughly 90% appearing once. The specimen was peripheral blood, collected in a trial of Ad26.COV2.S vaccine versus placebo. Every receptor here comes from a person aged 18-60 years who received the Ad26.COV2.S COVID-19 vaccine or a placebo. Each CDR3 is given with its conserved first and last residue. Fields, in order: clone size, D gene, V gene, J gene, CDR3 protein, CDR3 DNA. A D gene is named only where the DNA matches it firmly. Rows may omit the clone size; those that give it use once, few, many or a size class.

>-|-|TRBV18|TRBJ1-1
CASSPLNTEAFF
TGTGCCAGCTCCCCTCTGAACACTGAAGCTTTCTTT
>once|TRBD2|TRBV7-9|TRBJ2-7
CASSLALADSYEQYF
TGTGCCAGCAGCTTAGCACTAGCGGACTCCTACGAGCAGTACTTC
>few|TRBD1|TRBV5-4|TRBJ1-1
CASRTGTNTEAFF
TGTGCCAGCAGGACAGGGACGAACACTGAAGCTTTCTTT
>-|-|TRBV6-5|TRBJ2-3
CATHRVGYTGDTQYF
TGTGCCACCCACCGGGTGGGCTACACGGGAGATACGCAGTATTTT
>-|-|TRBV27|TRBJ2-7
CASARTGTYEQYF
TGTGCCAGCGCAAGGACTGGCACCTACGAGCAGTACTTC
>-|TRBD1|TRBV19|TRBJ1-6
CASSISGGSWNSPLHF
TGTGCCAGTAGTATCTCAGGGGGCAGTTGGAATTCACCCCTCCACTTT
>-|TRBD2|TRBV9|TRBJ2-1
CASSVLAGGLNEQFF
TGTGCCAGCAGCGTTCTAGCGGGGGGGTTAAATGAGCAGTTCTTC
>once|-|TRBV19|TRBJ2-2
CASSMGSLTGELFF
TGTGCCAGTAGTATGGGGTCGCTGACCGGGGAGCTGTTTTTT
>-|-|TRBV13|TRBJ1-2
CASSLGLRGGLNGYTF
TGTGCCAGCAGCTTAGGCCTACGGGGAGGCCTAAATGGCTACACCTTC
>-|-|TRBV9|TRBJ1-1
CASSVLPGEDTEAFF
TGTGCCAGCAGCGTTCTCCCAGGGGAGGACACTGAAGCTTTCTTT
>-|TRBD2|TRBV30|TRBJ2-6
CAWSRLAGITGANVLTF
TGTGCCTGGAGTAGACTAGCGGGGATTACTGGGGCCAACGTCCTGACTTTC
>-|TRBD2|TRBV15|TRBJ2-7
CATSGSFAGGSYEQYF
TGTGCCACCAGCGGTTCCTTTGCGGGAGGATCTTACGAGCAGTACTTC
>-|-|TRBV7-3|TRBJ2-1
CASSLMAGPMYNEQFF
TGTGCCAGCAGCTTAATGGCGGGGCCCATGTACAATGAGCAGTTCTTC
>-|-|TRBV7-8|TRBJ2-1
CASSFNRYNEQFF
TGTGCCAGCAGCTTTAATAGATACAATGAGCAGTTCTTC
>-|TRBD1|TRBV27|TRBJ1-4
CASSFGLGGQGGEKLFF
TGTGCCAGCAGTTTCGGGTTGGGGGGACAGGGTGGTGAAAAACTGTTTTTT
>-|-|TRBV12-5|TRBJ1-1
CASVKGSSTEAFF
TGTGCTAGTGTCAAAGGGTCAAGCACTGAAGCTTTCTTT
>-|-|TRBV12-5|TRBJ2-2
CASGSDRGRPNTGELFF
TGTGCTAGTGGTTCGGACCGGGGACGTCCGAACACCGGGGAGCTGTTTTTT
>-|-|TRBV5-1|TRBJ1-1
CASSAGWTEAFF
TGCGCCAGCAGCGCCGGGTGGACTGAAGCTTTCTTT
>few|-|TRBV6-5|TRBJ2-2
CASARRGLNTGELFF
TGTGCCAGCGCACGACGGGGATTAAACACCGGGGAGCTGTTTTTT
>once|-|TRBV7-9|TRBJ2-5
CASSPTWTGPGGAQYF
TGTGCCAGCAGCCCAACATGGACAGGTCCAGGGGGGGCCCAGTACTTC
>-|-|TRBV3-1/TRBV3-2|TRBJ1-4
CASSPRGSNEKLFF
TGTGCCAGCAGCCCCAGGGGTTCTAATGAAAAACTGTTTTTT
>many|-|TRBV6-5|TRBJ2-1
CASSSFGGGDEQFF
TGTGCCAGCAGTTCTTTTGGAGGTGGGGATGAGCAGTTCTTC
>-|-|TRBV7-2|TRBJ1-1
CASSTGGGTEAFF
TGTGCCAGCAGCACCGGGGGGGGTACTGAAGCTTTCTTT
>-|-|TRBV11-2|TRBJ2-3
CASSLTAPTDTQYF
TGTGCCAGCAGCTTAACGGCCCCCACAGATACGCAGTATTTT
>-|-|TRBV14|TRBJ2-7
CASSHAGLNYEQYF
TGTGCCAGCAGCCACGCGGGACTGAACTACGAGCAGTACTTC
>-|-|TRBV27|TRBJ2-5
CASSLDYGYQETQYF
TGTGCCAGCAGTTTAGATTACGGGTACCAAGAGACCCAGTACTTC
>-|TRBD2|TRBV7-2|TRBJ2-1
CASSLAATSGNEQFF
TGTGCCAGCAGCTTAGCGGCCACTAGCGGGAATGAGCAGTTCTTC
>-|TRBD1|TRBV2|TRBJ2-7
CASCGTGYPEQYF
TGTGCCAGCTGCGGGACAGGGTATCCCGAGCAGTACTTC
>-|-|TRBV9|TRBJ1-2
CASSVEGRVSSGYTF
TGTGCCAGCAGCGTAGAGGGCAGGGTGTCGTCTGGCTACACCTTC